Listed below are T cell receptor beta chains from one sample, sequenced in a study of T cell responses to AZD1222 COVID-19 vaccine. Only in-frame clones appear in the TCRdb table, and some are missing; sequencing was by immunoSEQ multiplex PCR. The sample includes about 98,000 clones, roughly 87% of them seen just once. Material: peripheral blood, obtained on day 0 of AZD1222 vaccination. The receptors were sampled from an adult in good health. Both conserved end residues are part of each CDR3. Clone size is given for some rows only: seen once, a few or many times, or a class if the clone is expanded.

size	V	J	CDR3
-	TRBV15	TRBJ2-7	CATSSGLQYEQYF
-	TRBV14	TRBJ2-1	CASSQAGMGAGIDEQFF
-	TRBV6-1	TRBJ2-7	CASSDPAYEQYF
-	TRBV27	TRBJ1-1	CASRIKGGAYPLHNTEAFF
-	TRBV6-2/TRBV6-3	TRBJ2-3	CASSYGLAGVSDTQYF
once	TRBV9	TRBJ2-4	CASSVAAPREEAKNIQYF
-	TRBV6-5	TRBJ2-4	CASSYREVDIQYF
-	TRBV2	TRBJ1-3	CASSEEAGRTGNTIYF
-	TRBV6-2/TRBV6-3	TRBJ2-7	CASSFSYEQYF
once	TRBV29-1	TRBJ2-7	CSVEDQGSSYEQYF
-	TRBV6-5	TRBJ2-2	CASTPAGGTGELFF